Listed here are 13 T cell receptor beta chains from one sample, sequenced in a study of blood T cell repertoires in COVID-19. Here immunoSEQ multiplex PCR was the method, and the copy in TCRdb shows in-frame clones only, minus some. Of approximately 230,000 clones in the sample, about nine tenths are singletons; the top ten hold about 2%. The sample was peripheral blood. These receptors were obtained from a man aged 25-45 years who had recovered from COVID-19.

J is TRBJ1-2 and V is TRBV5-4; the D is unclear. Germline assignment: CDR1 SGHNT and CDR2 YYREEE (reference sequence). The CDR3 consists of 13 residues. Trimming removed 6 bases at V and 3 bases at J, with 12 bases between. For the CDR3, the DNA is TGTGCCAGCACCATTGACATGGACTATGGCTACACCTTC. Its translation is CASTIDMDYGYTF. Based on the CDR3 plus reference TRBV5-4 and TRBJ1-2, the full variable domain is ETGVTQSPTHLIKTRGQQVTLRCSSQSGHNTVSWYQQALGQGPQFIFQYYREEENGRGNFPPRFSGLQFPNYSSELNVNALELDDSALYLCASTIDMDYGYTFGSGTRLTVV.

This clone was observed once. This chain connects TRBV24-1 to TRBJ1-5; D gene unclear. The CDR3 runs to 13 residues. Germline V gene sequence: CDR1 KGHDR, CDR2 SFDVKD. Trimming removed 1 base at V and 5 bases at J, with 5 bases between. The CDR3 bases are TGTGCCACCAGTGATTTCTCGGATCAGCCCCAGCATTTT. This sequence encodes CATSDFSDQPQHF.

V is TRBV19 and J is TRBJ1-2; 7 bases are a match to TRBD1. The germline V gene has CDR1 LNHDA and CDR2 SQIVND (reference sequence). CDR3 length equals 16 residues. V was clipped by 4 bases and J by 5 bases; unmatched bases: 13. The CDR3 loop is CASSTSRDSPIYGYTF. The CDR3 DNA sequence: TGTGCCAGTAGTACCTCTCGGGACAGCCCCATTTATGGCTACACCTTC.

The genes are TRBV5-6 and TRBJ1-1; D unclear. Trimming took 4 bases from V and 0 from J, leaving 13 bases between them. The CDR3 is 15 amino acids. Germline CDR1 and CDR2: SGHDT and YYEEEE. CDR3: CASSADQYLNTEAFF. The CDR3 nucleotides are TGTGCCAGCAGCGCGGATCAGTATTTGAACACTGAAGCTTTCTTT.

The V call is TRBV15, the J call TRBJ1-4; 9 positions match TRBD1. The CDR3 has 16 residues. V was pared by 3 bases and J by 6 bases, with 8 bases of the junction left unmatched. The germline V gene has CDR1 LNHNV and CDR2 YYDKDF (reference sequence). The CDR3 region has the DNA TGTGCCACCAGCAGGGCATTGGGACAGGGTTATGAAAAACTGTTTTTT. Translation gives CATSRALGQGYEKLFF.

Written as DNA, the CDR3 is TGTGCCAGTAGTATTGGCCCTGAAGCTTTCTTT. This codes for CASSIGPEAFF. The genes are TRBV19 and TRBJ1-1, with D hard to call. The CDR3 loop spans 11 amino acids. The germline V gene encodes CDR1 LNHDA and CDR2 SQIVND (reference sequence). V was pared by 3 bases and J by 6 bases, with 5 bases between.

The chain couples TRBV19 to TRBJ2-7; 7 bases fit TRBD1. Germline CDR1 reads LNHDA; CDR2 reads SQIVND (reference sequence). Trimming took 4 bases from V and 2 from J; bases not matched to a gene: 5. This CDR3 contains 14 residues. In DNA form, the CDR3 reads TGTGCCAGTAGTACAGGGGGACCCCCCTACGAGCAGTACTTC. This translates into CASSTGGPPYEQYF.

The J gene is TRBJ1-3, the V gene TRBV21-1; the DNA was not used to check the table's D call, TRBD1. TRBV21-1 represents a pseudogene. The CDR3 runs 19 residues. DNA for the CDR3: TGTGCCAGCAGCATCCCCCCCTTTTATGGCAGGGACTCTGGAAACACCATATATTTT. Translating gives CASSIPPFYGRDSGNTIYF.

Here the CDR3 reads CAWSRLAGPSYSTDTQYF. CDR3 DNA sequence: TGTGCCTGGAGCCGACTAGCGGGGCCCTCTTATAGCACAGATACGCAGTATTTT. The chain recombines TRBV30 with TRBJ2-3; 11 nucleotides align to TRBD2. Per the germline V gene, CDR1 is GTSNPN and CDR2 is SVGIG (reference sequence). Unmatched junction bases numbered 11, after V lost 3 bases and J lost 0 bases. The CDR3 extends over 18 amino acids. Looking up the rest from reference TRBV30 and TRBJ2-3 gives the full variable domain: SQTIHQWPATLVQPVGSPLSLECTVEGTSNPNLYWYRQAAGRGLQLLFYSVGIGQISSEVPQNLSASRPQDRQFILSSKKLLLSDSGFYLCAWSRLAGPSYSTDTQYFGPGTRLTVL.

This rearrangement joins TRBV7-2 to TRBJ1-2; 8 bases line up with TRBD1. The germline CDR1 and CDR2 sequences are SGHTA and FQGNSA. This CDR3 contains 14 residues. The ends lost 5 bases at V and 8 bases at J; junction bases unmatched: 10. The CDR3 protein is CASSPLTGGYGYTF. In DNA form, the CDR3 reads TGTGCCAGCAGCCCGCTCACAGGGGGATACGGCTACACCTTC.

This clone was recorded once. The chain links TRBV30 to TRBJ2-5; D is possibly TRBD2 (6 bases). Trimming shortened V by 2 bases and J by 2 bases, and 12 bases separated the two germline ends. This CDR3 comprises 14 residues. CDR1 is GTSNPN and CDR2 is SVGIG in the germline V gene (reference sequence). CDR3 DNA: TGTGCCTGGAGTTTGGGCCTAGCGCAAGAGACCCAGTACTTC. Translation: CAWSLGLAQETQYF. The whole variable domain, filled in from reference TRBV30 and TRBJ2-5, reads SQTIHQWPATLVQPVGSPLSLECTVEGTSNPNLYWYRQAAGRGLQLLFYSVGIGQISSEVPQNLSASRPQDRQFILSSKKLLLSDSGFYLCAWSLGLAQETQYFGPGTRLLVL.

This chain joins TRBV10-1 and TRBJ2-7; perhaps TRBD1 as D (5 bases). V was cut by 8 bases and J by 4 bases, with 36 bases left in between. The CDR3 spans 20 residues. Germline V gene sequence: CDR1 WNHNN, CDR2 SYGVQD (reference sequence). CDR3 loop: CASRNSWTLTNLTALYEQYF. For the CDR3, the DNA is TGCGCCAGCCGTAACTCTTGGACACTTACTAATCTCACCGCACTATACGAGCAGTACTTC.

The rearrangement joins TRBV27 to TRBJ1-2, with TRBD1 as a possible D gene (5 bases). The CDR3 runs to 13 residues. From germline, CDR1 is MNHEY and CDR2 SMNVEV (reference sequence). V gave up 6 bases and J gave up 4 bases, with 12 bases separating them. The DNA for the CDR3 is TGTGCCAGCAGGGGGGGGGAACCCTATGGCTACACCTTC. Encoded protein: CASRGGEPYGYTF.